This T cell receptor beta chain was obtained from a study of T cells expressing NK-cell markers. On the study more broadly: The TCR beta repertoires were obtained from sorted CD3+CD56+NKG2C+, CD3+CD56+NKG2C- and CD3+CD56-NKG2C+ T cells. Most of the eight sequenced donors tested HCMV-seropositive; one tested seronegative. Study-wide findings and caveats: In five or six donors, dominant NKG2C+ clonotypes were roughly 1.0-7.0% of CD8+ T cells.

As concerns this clonotype: Its antigen is currently unknown.

Synthesis of TCR beta cDNA relied on 5'RACE template switching carrying UMIs. After re-calling the 5' RACE reads, TCRdb lists one entry per CDR3 protein, DNA absent. This sample's table has a few hundred thousand distinct CDR3 sequences. The sequenced material came from blood T cells: a sorted CD56 or NKG2C T cell subset, CD4+ or CD8+ T cells, or bulk PBMC T cells (not recorded which). This receptor was taken from a man aged 18-70 years in good health.

The CDR3 region is CASSQDLVGSNQPQHF. The chain combines TRBV4-1 with TRBJ1-5. The germline V gene encodes CDR1 MGHRA and CDR2 YSYEKL. The CDR3 sequence is 16 residues long.